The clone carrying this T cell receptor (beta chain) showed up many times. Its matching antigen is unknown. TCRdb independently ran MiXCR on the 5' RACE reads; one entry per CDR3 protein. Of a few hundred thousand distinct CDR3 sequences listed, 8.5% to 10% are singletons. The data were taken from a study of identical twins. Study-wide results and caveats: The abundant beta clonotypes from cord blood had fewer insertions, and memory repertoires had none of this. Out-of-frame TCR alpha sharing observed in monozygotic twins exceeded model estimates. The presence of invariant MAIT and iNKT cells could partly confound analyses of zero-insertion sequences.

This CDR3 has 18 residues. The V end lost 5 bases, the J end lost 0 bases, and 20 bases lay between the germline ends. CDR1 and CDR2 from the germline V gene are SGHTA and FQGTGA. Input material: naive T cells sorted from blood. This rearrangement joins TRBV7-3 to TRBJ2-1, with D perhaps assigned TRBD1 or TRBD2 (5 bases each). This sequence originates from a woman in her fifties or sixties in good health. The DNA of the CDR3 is TGTGCCAGCAGCCCGACCGGGGCTACCTATAGCTCCTACAATGAGCAGTTCTTC. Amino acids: CASSPTGATYSSYNEQFF.